This entry lists 25 T cell receptor beta chains sequenced from one sample in a study of shared clonotypes between healthy human individuals. Data came from immunoSEQ multiplex PCR; TCRdb stores just in-frame clones and leaves some out. The repertoire holds roughly 2 million clones, with about 94% as singletons. Positively selected for CCR7, the CD45RO-negative cells used as naive CD8 cells excluded terminally differentiated effector memory CD45RA+ cells. What was sequenced was naive CD8+ T cells sorted from blood. The receptors originated from a man aged 18 to 35 in good health.

The chain has TRBV11-2 and TRBJ2-5; D is undetermined. Germline V lookup: CDR1 SGHAT, CDR2 FQNNGV. CDR3 length: 15 residues. Trimming stripped 1 base from V and 2 bases from J, with 11 bases between. The CDR3 is CASSLAARRQETQYF. CDR3 DNA: TGTGCCAGCAGCTTAGCGGCCAGGAGACAAGAGACCCAGTACTTC.

The V and J genes are TRBV9 and TRBJ2-7, with 10 bases aligning to TRBD2. This CDR3 contains 16 residues. V was pared by 0 bases and J by 2 bases, with 5 bases of the junction left unmatched. Germline assignment: CDR1 SGDLS and CDR2 YYNGEE. This chain's CDR3 is CASSVVLAGGAYEQYF. CDR3 DNA: TGTGCCAGCAGCGTAGTATTAGCGGGGGGCGCCTACGAGCAGTACTTC. Full variable domain (outside the CDR3, taken from reference TRBV9 and TRBJ2-7): DSGVTQTPKHLITATGQRVTLRCSPRSGDLSVYWYQQSLDQGLQFLIQYYNGEERAKGNILERFSAQQFPDLHSELNLSSLELGDSALYFCASSVVLAGGAYEQYFGPGTRLTVT.

The chain joins TRBV5-4 to TRBJ2-3, with D unresolved. V was clipped by 3 bases and J by 2 bases, with 7 bases between them. The CDR3 covers 13 residues. Germline CDR1 is SGHNT and CDR2 is YYREEE (reference sequence). The CDR3 loop is CASSSWVTDTQYF. Here the CDR3 DNA reads TGTGCCAGCAGCTCCTGGGTCACAGATACGCAGTATTTT.

The chain couples TRBV30 to TRBJ2-4; tentatively, D is TRBD2 (6 bases). This CDR3 is 12 amino acids long. Germline V lookup: CDR1 GTSNPN, CDR2 SVGIG (reference sequence). Trimming took off 0 bases at V and 9 bases at J, with 9 bases between the two ends. The CDR3 spells CAWSVSEGIQYF. CDR3 DNA sequence: TGTGCCTGGAGTGTATCGGAGGGCATTCAGTACTTC. Complete variable domain (other parts from reference TRBV30 and TRBJ2-4): SQTIHQWPATLVQPVGSPLSLECTVEGTSNPNLYWYRQAAGRGLQLLFYSVGIGQISSEVPQNLSASRPQDRQFILSSKKLLLSDSGFYLCAWSVSEGIQYFGAGTRLSVL.

V gene TRBV27 combines with J gene TRBJ2-1; the D call may be TRBD1 or TRBD2 (5 bases each). V shed 5 bases and J shed 5 bases, with 16 bases lying between them. Per the germline V gene, CDR1 is MNHEY and CDR2 is SMNVEV (reference sequence). CDR3 length equals 15 residues. The CDR3 spells CASSTGTDGNNEQFF. The CDR3 DNA reads TGTGCCAGCAGTACCGGGACCGATGGGAACAATGAGCAGTTCTTC.

The chain employs TRBV19 and TRBJ1-6; the D gene is possibly TRBD1 (6 bases). The germline CDR1 and CDR2 sequences are LNHDA and SQIVND (reference sequence). The CDR3 extends over 16 amino acids. Trimming pared 3 bases from V and 8 bases from J, leaving 17 bases between. This CDR3 reads CASSILTQGLDSPLHF. CDR3 DNA: TGTGCCAGTAGTATCCTCACGCAGGGGTTGGATTCACCCCTCCACTTT.

The CDR3 loop is CASSESGTGGYHEQYF. The CDR3 DNA reads TGCGCCAGCAGTGAGTCCGGGACAGGGGGCTACCACGAGCAGTACTTC. This sequence joins TRBV10-1 and TRBJ2-7, with 12 bases lining up with TRBD1. The CDR3 has 16 amino acids. The trim removed 0 bases at V and 5 bases at J, leaving 5 bases unmatched. CDR1 and CDR2 (germline): WNHNN, SYGVQD (reference sequence).

The chain joins TRBV7-9 to TRBJ2-7, with 8 bases identical to TRBD1. Germline-derived CDR1 and CDR2 are SEHNR and FQNEAQ (reference sequence). The CDR3 is 16 amino acids. V was pared by 5 bases and J by 2 bases, with 11 bases of the junction left unmatched. CDR3 sequence: CASSPTRGQEPYEQYF. As DNA, the CDR3 is TGTGCCAGCAGCCCTACGCGGGGACAGGAGCCCTACGAGCAGTACTTC.

The genes are TRBV27 and TRBJ2-3; 8 bases are shared with TRBD1. CDR3 size: 17 residues. With V trimmed by 3 bases and J by 4 bases, 12 bases remained unmatched. Germline-derived CDR1 and CDR2 are MNHEY and SMNVEV (reference sequence). The CDR3 here is CASSLLRPGGWADTQYF. DNA for the CDR3: TGTGCCAGCAGTTTGCTTAGGCCAGGGGGCTGGGCAGATACGCAGTATTTT.

This sequence joins TRBV27 and TRBJ2-2; the match to TRBD2 covers 14 bases. V trimming: 2 bases; J trimming: 1 base; junction bases outside the gene matches: 9. CDR3 length: 20 amino acids. Germline V CDR1 and CDR2: MNHEY, SMNVEV (reference sequence). This CDR3 reads CASSLAGLAGARLNTGELFF. The CDR3 DNA is TGTGCCAGCAGTTTAGCGGGACTAGCGGGGGCCCGCTTGAACACCGGGGAGCTGTTTTTT.

To note about this clone: A read error may produce the germline difference seen at one junction end. V and J are TRBV28 and TRBJ1-2, with D hard to call. The CDR3 contains 16 residues. Per the germline V gene, CDR1 is MDHEN and CDR2 is SYDVKM. CDR3 protein: CASSFTTDAPNYGCTF. In DNA form, the CDR3 reads TGTGCCAGCAGTTTCACTACGGACGCACCCAACTATGGCTGCACCTTC.

The rearrangement links TRBV28 to TRBJ2-5; 8 bases are a match to TRBD1. The trim removed 8 bases at V and 5 bases at J, leaving 10 bases unmatched. Germline CDR1 reads MDHEN; CDR2 reads SYDVKM. This CDR3 has 14 amino acids. DNA of the CDR3: TGTGCCAGCGGTGCAGGGGGCGGCTGGGAGACCCAGTACTTC. It encodes CASGAGGGWETQYF.

The V and J genes are TRBV27 and TRBJ2-5; a weak D match, TRBD2 (5 bases). The germline gives CDR1 MNHEY, CDR2 SMNVEV (reference sequence). V lost 5 bases to trimming and J lost 7 bases, with 14 bases between them. The CDR3 is 13 residues long. Here the CDR3 reads CASSRGLGSTQYF. CDR3 DNA: TGTGCCAGCAGTCGCGGACTTGGTTCGACCCAGTACTTC.

In DNA, the CDR3 is TGTGCCAGCAGCCTCATAGGTGAGCAGTTCTTC. Its translation: CASSLIGEQFF. The chain has TRBV7-9 and TRBJ2-1, with D unresolved. The germline V and J ends were trimmed by 5 bases and 9 bases, with 8 bases remaining between them. Germline CDR1 and CDR2: SEHNR and FQNEAQ (reference sequence). The CDR3 contains 11 residues. Supplemented by reference TRBV7-9 and TRBJ2-1, the full variable domain reads DTGVSQNPRHKITKRGQNVTFRCDPISEHNRLYWYRQTLGQGPEFLTYFQNEAQLEKSRLLSDRFSAERPKGSFSTLEIQRTEQGDSAMYLCASSLIGEQFFGPGTRLTVL.

The V and J genes are TRBV6-6 and TRBJ2-2; D gene ambiguous. Germline values: CDR1 MNHNY, CDR2 SVGAGI (reference sequence). V lost 5 bases, J lost 5 bases, and 9 bases lay in between. The CDR3 has 13 residues. The DNA of the CDR3 is TGTGCCAGCAGTCATGCGGCGACCGGGGAGCTGTTTTTT. Translation: CASSHAATGELFF.

This chain links TRBV9 with TRBJ1-1, with D perhaps matching TRBD1 (5 bases). V gave up 4 bases and J gave up 6 bases, with 13 bases separating them. This CDR3 is built from 13 residues. The germline gives CDR1 SGDLS, CDR2 YYNGEE. CDR3 amino acids: CASSLLQGSEAFF. CDR3 coding DNA: TGTGCCAGCAGCTTACTCCAGGGATCTGAAGCTTTCTTT.

The V call is TRBV4-3, the J call TRBJ2-1, with 9 nucleotides matching TRBD2. Germline V gives CDR1 LGHNA, CDR2 YSLEER. Germline trimming cut 1 base from V and 7 bases from J; bases unmatched to any gene: 8. This CDR3 has 16 residues. Written as DNA, the CDR3 is TGCGCCAGCAGCCAAGGGTCCAGCGGGAGGATGAATGAGCAGTTCTTC. It specifies CASSQGSSGRMNEQFF.

The count of this clone is one. The V call is TRBV7-6, the J call TRBJ1-1, with a tentative D call TRBD1 (5 bases). The germline V and J ends were trimmed by 0 bases and 4 bases, with 9 bases remaining between them. This CDR3 has 14 residues. Germline V CDR1 and CDR2: SGHVS, FNYEAQ. This CDR3 is CASSLAVGGTEAFF. CDR3 bases: TGTGCCAGCAGCTTAGCGGTGGGGGGCACTGAAGCTTTCTTT.

The chain joins TRBV30 to TRBJ2-7; 7 bases fit TRBD1. The CDR3 has 12 amino acids. Germline V gene data show CDR1 as GTSNPN and CDR2 as SVGIG (reference sequence). V lost 5 bases and J lost 5; bases outside the gene matches: 6. CDR3 loop: CAWGPTGNEQYF. The CDR3 bases are TGTGCCTGGGGTCCGACAGGGAACGAGCAGTACTTC.

The chain employs TRBV28 and TRBJ2-3; 8 nucleotides align to TRBD1. V shed 4 bases, J shed 2 bases, and the junction held 5 bases outside the gene matches. Germline assignment: CDR1 MDHEN and CDR2 SYDVKM. CDR3 size: 15 residues. The CDR3 is CASSSGQGYTDTQYF. DNA of the CDR3: TGTGCCAGCAGTTCCGGACAGGGTTACACAGATACGCAGTATTTT.

The chain joins TRBV4-3 to TRBJ1-4, with D unclear. V was pared by 3 bases and J by 0 bases, with 17 bases between. CDR1 LGHNA and CDR2 YSLEER come from the germline V gene. This CDR3 spans 18 amino acids. The CDR3 DNA reads as TGCGCCAGCAGCCACTACCCCTTGGCAGGTTCAACTAATGAAAAACTGTTTTTT. Translation gives CASSHYPLAGSTNEKLFF.

This chain joins TRBV7-9 and TRBJ1-1, with D possibly matching TRBD1 (6 bases). The V end lost 5 bases, the J end lost 0 bases, and 10 bases lay between the germline ends. Per germline, CDR1 SEHNR and CDR2 FQNEAQ (reference sequence). The CDR3 spans 14 residues. The CDR3 DNA sequence: TGTGCCAGCAGCCGACAGGAGATGAACACTGAAGCTTTCTTT. Protein product: CASSRQEMNTEAFF.

The CDR3 loop reads CASSPTKVGGELFF. The DNA of the CDR3 is TGTGCCAGCAGCCCCACGAAGGTGGGCGGGGAGCTGTTTTTT. This chain joins TRBV28 and TRBJ2-2, with D hard to call. This CDR3 contains 14 residues. The V end was cut by 6 bases, the J end by 7 bases, with 15 bases between. Germline V gene lookup returns CDR1 MDHEN and CDR2 SYDVKM. The whole variable domain, remainder taken from reference TRBV28 and TRBJ2-2, is DVKVTQSSRYLVKRTGEKVFLECVQDMDHENMFWYRQDPGLGLRLIYFSYDVKMKEKGDIPEGYSVSREKKERFSLILESASTNQTSMYLCASSPTKVGGELFFGEGSRLTVL.

The gene calls are TRBV27 and TRBJ2-5, with TRBD2 matching over 10 bases. V was pared by 5 bases and J by 1 base, with 13 bases of the junction left unmatched. The CDR3 sequence is 18 residues long. Germline V gives CDR1 MNHEY, CDR2 SMNVEV (reference sequence). The CDR3 coding sequence is TGTGCCAGCAGTCCCCTGGGGGTAGCGGGGGGCTCCCAAGAGACCCAGTACTTC. Its translation is CASSPLGVAGGSQETQYF.

Regarding this clone: The same CDR3 arises from other DNA sequences in this sample as well. V and J are TRBV7-2 and TRBJ2-1, with TRBD2 as a possible D gene (5 bases). Germline CDR1 reads SGHTA; CDR2 reads FQGNSA. The V end was cut by 1 base, the J end by 2 bases, with 15 bases between. The CDR3 totals 17 residues. The CDR3 region is CASSLVGGSPPYNEQFF. CDR3 nucleotide sequence: TGTGCCAGCAGCTTAGTAGGAGGATCCCCCCCCTACAATGAGCAGTTCTTC.